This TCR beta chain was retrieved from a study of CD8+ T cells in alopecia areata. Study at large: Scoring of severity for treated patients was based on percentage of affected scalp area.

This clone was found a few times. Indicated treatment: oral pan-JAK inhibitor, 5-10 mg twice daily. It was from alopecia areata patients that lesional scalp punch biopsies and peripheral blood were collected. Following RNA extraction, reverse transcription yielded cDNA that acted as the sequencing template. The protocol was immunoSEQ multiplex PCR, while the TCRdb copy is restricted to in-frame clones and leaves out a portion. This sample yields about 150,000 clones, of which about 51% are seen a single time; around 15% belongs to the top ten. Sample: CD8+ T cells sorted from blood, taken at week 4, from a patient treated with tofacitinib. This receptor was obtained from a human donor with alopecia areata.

The CDR3 region has the DNA TGTGCCAGCAGCGTCGGGGACGCCACTGAAGCTTTCTTT. Translation: CASSVGDATEAFF. The chain links TRBV9 to TRBJ1-1; TRBD1 might be the D (5 bases). Trimming removed 2 bases at V and 4 bases at J, with 9 bases between. Germline lookup yields CDR1 SGDLS and CDR2 YYNGEE. CDR3 length: 13 amino acids.